These T cell receptor beta chains were read from a single sample in a study of blood T cell repertoires in COVID-19. Libraries were prepared by immunoSEQ multiplex PCR; TCRdb keeps only in-frame clonotypes and omits some of them. The sample shows some 670,000 clones, approximately 90% of them seen only once. The sample was peripheral blood. These receptors were taken from a woman between 18 and 29 years old with acute or convalescent COVID-19. The CDR3 runs from the conserved cysteine through the conserved F or W. D genes are given only for firm matches. Clone size appears in some rows only: once, few, many, or a class for an expanded clone.

v_call	cdr3_length	d_call	j_call	clone_size	cdr3_aa	cdr3_nt
TRBV9	13	-	TRBJ1-1	-	CASSVQGNTEAFF	TGTGCCAGCAGCGTACAGGGGAACACTGAAGCTTTCTTT
TRBV9	13	-	TRBJ2-1	-	CASSPSGGNEQFF	TGTGCCAGCAGCCCCTCCGGCGGGAATGAGCAGTTCTTC
TRBV11-2	15	-	TRBJ2-1	once	CASSLGWGQYNEQFF	TGTGCCAGCAGCTTAGGCTGGGGGCAGTACAATGAGCAGTTCTTC
TRBV20-1	14	-	TRBJ1-1	-	CSASPRTANTEAFF	TGCAGTGCTAGTCCCCGGACAGCCAACACTGAAGCTTTCTTT
TRBV6-5	14	TRBD1	TRBJ1-1	-	CASRSDRANTEAFF	TGTGCCAGCAGAAGTGACAGGGCGAACACTGAAGCTTTCTTT
TRBV5-6	15	TRBD2	TRBJ2-1	-	CASSLGGGHYNEQFF	TGTGCCAGCAGCTTGGGCGGGGGTCACTACAATGAGCAGTTCTTC
TRBV7-2	15	-	TRBJ2-6	-	CASSQTRSGANVLTF	TGTGCCAGCAGCCAGACACGATCTGGGGCCAACGTCCTGACTTTC
TRBV7-2	15	-	TRBJ2-3	-	CASSLGGGYTDTQYF	TGTGCCAGCAGCTTAGGCGGGGGCTATACAGATACGCAGTATTTT
TRBV5-8	13	-	TRBJ2-7	-	CASSFGFVYEQYF	TGTGCCAGCAGTTTCGGGTTTGTCTACGAGCAGTACTTC
TRBV5-6	13	-	TRBJ1-1	-	CASSGGKNTEAFF	TGTGCCAGCAGCGGGGGGAAGAACACTGAAGCTTTCTTT
TRBV7-2	16	-	TRBJ2-3	-	CASSLVDRVRTDTQYF	TGTGCCAGCAGCTTAGTCGACCGGGTGAGGACAGATACGCAGTATTTT
TRBV14	14	TRBD1	TRBJ2-7	-	CASSHLGQGYEQYF	TGTGCCAGCAGCCACCTTGGACAGGGCTACGAGCAGTACTTC
TRBV13	15	-	TRBJ1-2	-	CASSTRTGRVYGYTF	TGTGCCAGCAGCACGAGGACCGGGAGGGTCTATGGCTACACCTTC
TRBV4-1	13	TRBD1	TRBJ2-7	-	CASSPGQGGEQYF	TGCGCCAGCAGCCCGGGACAGGGGGGCGAGCAGTACTTC
TRBV6-2/TRBV6-3	18	TRBD1	TRBJ1-5	once	CASSASGKGARGNQPQHF	TGTGCCAGCAGCGCCTCGGGAAAGGGGGCCCGAGGGAATCAGCCCCAGCATTTT
TRBV4-1	17	TRBD2	TRBJ2-1	-	CASSQGAGRGVYNEQFF	TGCGCCAGCAGCCAAGGGGCCGGGCGGGGGGTCTACAATGAGCAGTTCTTC
TRBV5-1	14	-	TRBJ1-2	-	CASSSSGSYSGYTF	TGCGCCAGCAGCTCGAGCGGGTCTTACTCTGGCTACACCTTC
TRBV29-1	13	-	TRBJ1-1	-	CSGRGGLGTEAFF	TGCAGCGGCCGTGGGGGGTTGGGCACTGAAGCTTTCTTT
TRBV4-2	15	-	TRBJ1-1	-	CASSKRGGAEVEAFF	TGTGCCAGCAGCAAGAGGGGGGGCGCTGAGGTCGAAGCTTTCTTT
TRBV9	17	TRBD1	TRBJ1-3	-	CASSRSGTGASGNTIYF	TGTGCCAGCAGCCGATCCGGGACAGGGGCATCCGGAAACACCATATATTTT
TRBV27	17	-	TRBJ1-5	-	CASSLAGSGSGGQPQHF	TGTGCCAGCAGTTTAGCGGGGTCGGGTTCCGGGGGTCAGCCCCAGCATTTT
TRBV18	15	-	TRBJ1-2	-	CASSLIDSPRYGYTF	TGTGCCAGCTCACTTATCGACAGCCCCAGGTATGGCTACACCTTC
TRBV29-1	11	TRBD1	TRBJ1-2	-	CSVGDSYGYTF	TGCAGCGTTGGGGACAGCTATGGCTACACCTTC
TRBV19	14	-	TRBJ1-2	few	CASEGRGNFYGYTF	TGTGCCAGCGAAGGAAGAGGTAACTTCTATGGCTACACCTTC
TRBV5-1	15	TRBD2	TRBJ2-5	-	CASSLVLAGGETQYF	TGCGCCAGCAGCTTGGTACTAGCGGGTGGAGAGACCCAGTACTTC
TRBV7-9	14	TRBD2	TRBJ2-7	-	CASSFGGASYEQYF	TGTGCCAGCAGCTTCGGGGGGGCATCCTACGAGCAGTACTTC
TRBV5-8	16	-	TRBJ1-2	-	CASSLFAGKSSYGYTF	TGTGCCAGCAGCTTATTCGCAGGGAAGAGTAGCTATGGCTACACCTTC
TRBV30	13	TRBD1	TRBJ1-2	-	CAILDRALGGYTF	TGTGCCATCTTAGACAGGGCTCTGGGGGGCTACACCTTC
TRBV29-1	14	TRBD1	TRBJ1-2	-	CSVEEDRGNYGYTF	TGCAGCGTTGAAGAGGACAGGGGGAACTATGGCTACACCTTC
TRBV5-1	15	-	TRBJ2-7	-	CASSLPRQGRYEQYF	TGCGCCAGCAGCTTACCCCGCCAGGGCAGGTACGAGCAGTACTTC
TRBV19	14	TRBD2	TRBJ2-1	-	CASRGLAGSNEQFF	TGTGCCAGTAGGGGACTAGCTGGATCCAATGAGCAGTTCTTC
TRBV5-3	16	-	TRBJ1-5	-	CARSFSWTARGQPQHF	TGTGCCAGAAGCTTCTCTTGGACAGCGAGAGGACAGCCCCAGCATTTT
TRBV14	15	-	TRBJ2-1	-	CASSQSLATYNEQFF	TGTGCCAGCAGCCAATCGCTAGCAACCTACAATGAGCAGTTCTTC
TRBV5-4	12	TRBD1	TRBJ1-2	-	CASSYGTVGYTF	TGTGCCAGCAGCTATGGGACAGTTGGCTACACCTTC
TRBV3-1/TRBV3-2	15	-	TRBJ2-1	-	CASSQAGGSINEQFF	TGTGCCAGCAGCCAAGCAGGGGGGAGCATCAATGAGCAGTTCTTC
TRBV29-1	13	-	TRBJ1-1	-	CSVVRGQGIEAFF	TGCAGCGTTGTTCGAGGACAAGGCATTGAAGCTTTCTTT
TRBV6-6	13	-	TRBJ1-2	-	CASTRGNLGGYTF	TGTGCCAGCACGCGGGGAAATTTGGGGGGCTACACCTTC
TRBV18	14	-	TRBJ2-2	-	CASSPDWETGELFF	TGTGCCAGCTCACCAGACTGGGAGACCGGGGAGCTGTTTTTT
TRBV5-6	16	TRBD1	TRBJ2-7	-	CASSPGDRGRSYEQYF	TGTGCCAGCAGCCCCGGGGACAGGGGAAGATCCTACGAGCAGTACTTC
TRBV3-1/TRBV3-2	14	TRBD2	TRBJ2-7	-	CASSQTSGGYEQYF	TGTGCCAGCAGCCAAACTAGCGGGGGCTACGAGCAGTACTTC
TRBV7-2	14	-	TRBJ1-4	-	CASSLVSLEGKLFF	TGTGCCAGCAGCTTGGTGAGCCTCGAGGGAAAACTGTTTTTT
TRBV6-5	13	TRBD1	TRBJ1-1	-	CAIQGQGNTEAFF	TGTGCCATACAGGGACAGGGGAACACTGAAGCTTTCTTT
TRBV7-2	15	TRBD1	TRBJ1-1	few	CASSLRGPGDTEAFF	TGTGCCAGCAGCTTAAGGGGGCCGGGGGACACTGAAGCTTTCTTT
TRBV5-6	17	TRBD2	TRBJ2-1	-	CASSSGLAPSSYNEQFF	TGTGCCAGCAGCTCCGGACTAGCCCCTAGCTCCTACAATGAGCAGTTCTTC
TRBV23-1	16	TRBD1	TRBJ1-2	few	CASSHGGQGAFYGYTF	TGCGCCAGCAGCCACGGAGGGCAGGGGGCGTTCTATGGCTACACCTTC
TRBV27	14	TRBD1	TRBJ2-7	-	CASSSAGQVYEQYF	TGTGCCAGCAGTTCCGCGGGACAGGTATACGAGCAGTACTTC